Listed here are 26 T cell receptor beta chains from one sample, sequenced in a study of OX40 agonist ivuxolimab in advanced cancers. Assay: immunoSEQ multiplex PCR; the TCRdb copy retains only in-frame clones and omits some. This sample has fewer than 30,000 clones, with 84% found just once. The input for sequencing was CD4+ or CD8+ T cells sorted from blood, taken in a trial of the OX40 agonist ivuxolimab. The receptors were gathered from an adult with an advanced solid tumor such as melanoma, head and neck, liver or kidney cancer.

The chain combines TRBV7-2 with TRBJ2-7; D is unresolved. Trimming removed 4 bases from V and 5 bases from J, with 9 bases in between. The germline CDR1 and CDR2 sequences are SGHTA and FQGNSA. The CDR3 is made up of 12 amino acids. In DNA form, the CDR3 reads TGTGCCAGCAGCTCGGCGCCTCACGAGCAGTACTTC. Its protein product is CASSSAPHEQYF.

The V gene is TRBV5-1, the J gene TRBJ2-6; D is undetermined. The V gene lost 2 bases and the J gene lost 0 bases, with 12 bases spanning the gap. This CDR3 spans 17 amino acids. Germline V CDR1 and CDR2: SGHRS, YFSETQ. DNA of the CDR3: TGCGCCAGCAGCTTCTTTCCGAAGGGCTCTGGGGCCAACGTCCTGACTTTC. This codes for CASSFFPKGSGANVLTF.

The chain employs TRBV28 and TRBJ1-2, with 10 bases lining up with TRBD1. CDR1 and CDR2 from the germline V gene are MDHEN and SYDVKM. CDR3 length: 15 residues. The V and J ends lost 6 bases and 8 bases, in that order; junction bases with no gene match: 12. The CDR3 coding sequence is TGTGCCAGCAGCCTCACCGGGACAGGGGTTCGGGGCTACACCTTC. It translates to CASSLTGTGVRGYTF.

This chain links TRBV5-4 with TRBJ2-2, with 11 positions matching TRBD2. Germline V gene data show CDR1 as SGHNT and CDR2 as YYREEE (reference sequence). V gave up 4 bases and J gave up 2 bases; unmatched junction bases: 4. This CDR3 region has 16 residues. The CDR3 region is CASSPGLAGNTGELFF. Written as DNA, the CDR3 is TGTGCCAGCAGCCCTGGACTAGCGGGTAACACCGGGGAGCTGTTTTTT.

This chain connects TRBV5-6 to TRBJ1-5, with TRBD1 matching over 8 bases. In germline, CDR1 is SGHDT, CDR2 YYEEEE. This CDR3 spans 16 amino acids. Trimming cost V 3 bases and J 0 bases; bases outside gene matches: 5. CDR3 coding DNA: TGTGCCAGCAGCTCTGGACAGGGACTTAGCAATCAGCCCCAGCATTTT. It specifies CASSSGQGLSNQPQHF.

This clone was recorded a few times. The V and J genes are TRBV5-6 and TRBJ1-6, with D possibly TRBD1 on 6 matching bases. V was pared by 3 bases and J by 7 bases, with 11 bases between. CDR1 and CDR2 from the germline V gene are SGHDT and YYEEEE. The CDR3 totals 14 residues. CDR3 in amino acids: CASSSIGQNSPLHF. The CDR3 nucleotides are TGTGCCAGCAGCTCTATAGGACAGAATTCACCCCTCCACTTT.

This chain links TRBV29-1 with TRBJ1-2, with no clear D. Per germline, CDR1 SQVTM and CDR2 ANQGSEA. The CDR3 length is 14 residues. Deletions cut 1 base from V and 7 bases from J, with 16 bases between. This CDR3 reads CSVEVGQDMRGYTF. CDR3 DNA sequence: TGCAGCGTTGAAGTCGGGCAAGATATGCGTGGCTACACCTTC. The variable domain in full, completed from reference TRBV29-1 and TRBJ1-2, reads SAVISQKPSRDICQRGTSLTIQCQVDSQVTMMFWYRQQPGQSLTLIATANQGSEATYESGFVIDKFPISRPNLTFSTLTVSNMSPEDSSIYLCSVEVGQDMRGYTFGSGTRLTVV.

This chain uses TRBV7-3 with TRBJ2-3; D gene ambiguous. This CDR3 is 16 amino acids long. V was clipped by 4 bases and J by 1 base, with 15 bases between them. CDR1 SGHTA and CDR2 FQGTGA come from the germline V gene. DNA of the CDR3: TGTGCCAGCAGCTCCTTGAGGCGGAACGGCACAGATACGCAGTATTTT. This encodes CASSSLRRNGTDTQYF.

This chain joins TRBV6-5 and TRBJ2-2; either TRBD1 or TRBD2 may fit D (5 bases each). V shed 7 bases and J shed 3 bases, with 9 bases lying between them. The germline CDR1 and CDR2 sequences are MNHEY and SVGAGI. This CDR3 region has 13 residues. The CDR3 loop is CASTGTDTGELFF. CDR3 DNA: TGTGCCAGCACTGGGACGGACACCGGGGAGCTGTTTTTT.

The chain combines TRBV19 with TRBJ2-2; D is undetermined. The V gene lost 5 bases and the J gene lost 7 bases, with 8 bases spanning the gap. In germline, CDR1 is LNHDA, CDR2 SQIVND (reference sequence). CDR3 length: 12 residues. The CDR3 sequence: CASSPDDGELFF. The CDR3 DNA sequence: TGTGCCAGTAGTCCTGATGACGGGGAGCTGTTTTTT.

The chain carries TRBV29-1 and TRBJ2-3; TRBD1 matches at 7 bases. CDR3 length equals 14 residues. Germline V gene data show CDR1 as SQVTM and CDR2 as ANQGSEA. The V and J ends lost 4 bases and 2 bases, in that order; junction bases with no gene match: 6. The DNA of the CDR3 is TGCAGCGTTGTAGTTGGACAGGTCACAGATACGCAGTATTTT. Translated: CSVVVGQVTDTQYF.

This sequence joins TRBV5-1 and TRBJ2-5; weak D call: TRBD2 (5 bases). The DNA end is a closer match to TRBJ2-7, so the J assignment may be wrong. Germline loops: CDR1 SGHRS, CDR2 YFSETQ. The CDR3 loop spans 16 amino acids. The CDR3 region has the DNA TGCGCCAGCAGCTTGGGCCCCGCGGGCGACTCCTACGAGCAGTACTTC. It is translated as CASSLGPAGDSYEQYF.

The chain couples TRBV6-4 to TRBJ2-1; 8 bases match TRBD2. Germline-derived CDR1 and CDR2 are MRHNA and SNTAGT. This CDR3 region has 15 residues. V lost 4 bases to trimming and J lost 4 bases; unmatched junction nucleotides: 6. This chain's CDR3 is CASSASGGVYNEQFF. As DNA, the CDR3 is TGTGCCAGCAGTGCGAGCGGGGGAGTATACAATGAGCAGTTCTTC.

This chain joins TRBV12-5 and TRBJ2-7; D is possibly TRBD1 or TRBD2 (7 bases each). V was shortened by 5 bases and J by 6 bases, with 17 bases between the two germline ends. Germline V gives CDR1 LGHNT, CDR2 FRNRAP. This CDR3 has 14 residues. The CDR3 protein is CASGQQGGSFEQYF. The CDR3 nucleotides are TGTGCTAGTGGTCAGCAGGGGGGGAGCTTCGAGCAGTACTTC.

The chain links TRBV5-6 to TRBJ2-2, with 11 bases matching TRBD1. The CDR3 covers 15 residues. J lost 6 bases, V lost 3 bases, and 4 bases had no gene match. CDR1 is SGHDT and CDR2 is YYEEEE in the germline V gene. The CDR3 region has the DNA TGTGCCAGCAGCTGGACAGGGGGCAGGGCCGGGGAGCTGTTTTTT. This gives the protein CASSWTGGRAGELFF.

This sequence joins TRBV28 and TRBJ1-1, with D perhaps matching TRBD1 (5 bases). Between the trimmed V and J ends, which lost 3 bases and 4 bases, there was a span of 12 bases. CDR1 and CDR2 from the germline V gene are MDHEN and SYDVKM. This CDR3 region has 14 residues. The CDR3 protein is CASSFEGERTEAFF. The CDR3 DNA sequence: TGTGCCAGCAGTTTCGAAGGGGAGCGCACTGAAGCTTTCTTT. The complete variable domain, with remaining parts taken from reference TRBV28 and TRBJ1-1, reads DVKVTQSSRYLVKRTGEKVFLECVQDMDHENMFWYRQDPGLGLRLIYFSYDVKMKEKGDIPEGYSVSREKKERFSLILESASTNQTSMYLCASSFEGERTEAFFGQGTRLTVV.

The chain joins TRBV6-5 to TRBJ2-5, with 7 nucleotides matching TRBD1. CDR3 length equals 13 residues. Germline V gene data show CDR1 as MNHEY and CDR2 as SVGAGI. Trimming cost V 7 bases and J 3 bases; bases outside gene matches: 5. The CDR3: CASTTGAEETQYF. In DNA form, the CDR3 reads TGTGCCAGCACCACAGGGGCCGAAGAGACCCAGTACTTC.

Only one count was recorded for this clone. The rearrangement links TRBV30 to TRBJ1-2; D remains ambiguous. The CDR3 contains 13 residues. V was cut by 3 bases and J by 4 bases, with 12 bases left in between. Germline assignment: CDR1 GTSNPN and CDR2 SVGIG (reference sequence). The CDR3 region is CAWRVSEAYGYTF. The CDR3, as DNA: TGTGCCTGGAGAGTATCTGAGGCCTATGGCTACACCTTC.

The chain couples TRBV19 to TRBJ1-5; no reliable D call. Trimming shortened V by 3 bases and J by 2 bases, and 11 bases separated the two germline ends. Germline loops: CDR1 LNHDA, CDR2 SQIVND (reference sequence). The CDR3 has 15 amino acids. DNA of the CDR3: TGTGCCAGTAGTATTACGGGGTTCGGCAATCAGCCCCAGCATTTT. It specifies CASSITGFGNQPQHF.

This clone appeared once. The chain employs TRBV11-3 and TRBJ2-7; 10 bases align to TRBD2. This CDR3 spans 13 amino acids. The germline V gene has CDR1 SGHNT and CDR2 YENEEA. J lost 5 bases, V lost 3 bases, and 1 base had no gene match. The CDR3 bases are TGTGCCAGCAGCTTTGGACTAGCGGACGAGCAGTACTTC. It codes for CASSFGLADEQYF. Drawing the rest from reference TRBV11-3 and TRBJ2-7, the complete variable domain is EAGVVQSPRYKIIEKKQPVAFWCNPISGHNTLYWYLQNLGQGPELLIRYENEEAVDDSQLPKDRFSAERLKGVDSTLKIQPAELGDSAVYLCASSFGLADEQYFGPGTRLTVT.

The chain employs TRBV15 and TRBJ1-4, with D possibly being TRBD1 (6 bases). The CDR3 extends over 14 amino acids. Germline CDR1 reads LNHNV; CDR2 reads YYDKDF (reference sequence). The V and J ends lost 4 bases and 7 bases respectively, with 13 bases between them. CDR3 residues: CATSTSGVGEKLFF. The CDR3 DNA sequence: TGTGCCACCAGCACGTCAGGGGTGGGTGAAAAACTGTTTTTT.

The rearrangement links TRBV5-1 to TRBJ2-7; no clear D. The V end lost 6 bases, the J end lost 2 bases, and 12 bases lay between the germline ends. Germline CDR1 reads SGHRS; CDR2 reads YFSETQ. The CDR3 totals 13 residues. The CDR3 is CASTNDGPYEQYF. CDR3 DNA: TGCGCCAGCACCAACGACGGACCCTACGAGCAGTACTTC.

The chain employs TRBV7-8 and TRBJ1-1; D not certain. The CDR3 covers 15 residues. The V end was cut by 6 bases, the J end by 4 bases, with 18 bases between. Germline loops: CDR1 SGHVS, CDR2 FQNEAQ. The chain's CDR3 is CASRLTVRGSTEAFF. The CDR3 DNA reads as TGTGCCAGCAGGCTTACAGTAAGAGGATCCACTGAAGCTTTCTTT.

The rearrangement joins TRBV7-2 to TRBJ2-5; 7 nucleotides match TRBD1. CDR3 length: 15 residues. The germline V gene encodes CDR1 SGHTA and CDR2 FQGNSA. V lost 1 base to trimming and J lost 3 bases; unmatched junction nucleotides: 5. CDR3: CASSLGGQLKETQYF. Here the CDR3 DNA reads TGTGCCAGCAGCTTAGGGGGACAGTTGAAAGAGACCCAGTACTTC.

The rearrangement joins TRBV21-1 to TRBJ1-1; the D segment call TRBD1 is taken from the table without a DNA check. TRBV21-1 is listed as a pseudogene. This CDR3 contains 14 residues. CDR3 in DNA: TGTGCCAGCAGCAAAGTCAGGCAGGACACTGAAGCTTTCTTT. Residues: CASSKVRQDTEAFF.

The V gene is TRBV6-6, the J gene TRBJ2-7; a weak D match, TRBD1 (5 bases). Germline V gives CDR1 MNHNY, CDR2 SVGAGI (reference sequence). The V end lost 7 bases, the J end lost 3 bases, and 16 bases lay between the germline ends. This CDR3 region has 14 residues. The CDR3: CASIPDLGRYEQYF. DNA for the CDR3: TGTGCCAGCATCCCGGATCTGGGGCGCTACGAGCAGTACTTC.